This paragraph reports one TCR beta chain. Its antigen is not identified. These data belong to a study of monozygotic twins with inflammatory bowel disease. Total RNA was isolated from whole blood without T cell sorting. Looked up from germline, CDR1 is LGHDT and CDR2 is YNNKEL (reference sequence). The CDR3 covers 13 residues. Reanalyzing the 5' RACE reads, TCRdb keeps one entry per CDR3 protein, without DNA. The sample totals approximately 400,000 distinct CDR3 sequences. Regarding the study as a whole: Among IBD patients, fewer clonotypes were shared with others than among healthy twins, especially with disease activity. No separation of different T cell subtypes was possible. Findings did not support one strong IBD-associated signal or clonotype.

This receptor was taken from a human donor with ulcerative colitis or Crohn's disease, or a healthy co-twin of an affected twin (not recorded which). Sequencing was carried out using blood. This chain connects TRBV3-1 to TRBJ1-1; TCRdb calls TRBD1, which cannot be checked without DNA. The CDR3: CASSPLGTEEAFF.